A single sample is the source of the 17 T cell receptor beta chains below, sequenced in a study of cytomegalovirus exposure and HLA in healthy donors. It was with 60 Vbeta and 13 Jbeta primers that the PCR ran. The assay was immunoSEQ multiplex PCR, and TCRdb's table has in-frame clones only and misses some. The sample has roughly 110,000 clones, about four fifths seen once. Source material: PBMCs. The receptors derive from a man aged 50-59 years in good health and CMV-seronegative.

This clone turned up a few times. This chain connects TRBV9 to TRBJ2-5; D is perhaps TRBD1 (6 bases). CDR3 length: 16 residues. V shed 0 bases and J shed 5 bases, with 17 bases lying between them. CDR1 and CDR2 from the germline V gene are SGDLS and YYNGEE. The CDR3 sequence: CASSVAQASQGETQYF. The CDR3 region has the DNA TGTGCCAGCAGCGTAGCTCAGGCTAGCCAGGGGGAGACCCAGTACTTC. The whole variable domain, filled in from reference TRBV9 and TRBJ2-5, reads DSGVTQTPKHLITATGQRVTLRCSPRSGDLSVYWYQQSLDQGLQFLIQYYNGEERAKGNILERFSAQQFPDLHSELNLSSLELGDSALYFCASSVAQASQGETQYFGPGTRLLVL.

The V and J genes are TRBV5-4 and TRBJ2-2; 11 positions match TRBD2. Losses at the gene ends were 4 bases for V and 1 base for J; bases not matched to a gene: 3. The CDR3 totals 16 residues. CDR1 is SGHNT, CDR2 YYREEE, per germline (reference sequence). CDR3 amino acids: CASSTGTSGNTGELFF. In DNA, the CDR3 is TGTGCCAGCAGCACCGGGACTAGCGGGAACACCGGGGAGCTGTTTTTT.

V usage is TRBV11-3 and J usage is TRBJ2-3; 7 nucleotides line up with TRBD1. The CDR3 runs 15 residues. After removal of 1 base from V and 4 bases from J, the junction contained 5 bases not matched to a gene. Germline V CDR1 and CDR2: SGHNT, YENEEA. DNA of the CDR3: TGTGCCAGCAGCTTAGGACAGGGCGTTCCAGATACGCAGTATTTT. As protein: CASSLGQGVPDTQYF.

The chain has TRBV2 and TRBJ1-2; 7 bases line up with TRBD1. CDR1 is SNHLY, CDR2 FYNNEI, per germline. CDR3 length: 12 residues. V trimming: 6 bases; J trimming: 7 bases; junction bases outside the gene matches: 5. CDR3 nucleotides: TGTGCCAGCAGACCACAGGGGTCTGGCTACACCTTC. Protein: CASRPQGSGYTF. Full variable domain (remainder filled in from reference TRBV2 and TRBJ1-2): EPEVTQTPSHQVTQMGQEVILRCVPISNHLYFYWYRQILGQKVEFLVSFYNNEISEKSEIFDDQFSVERPDGSNFTLKIRSTKLEDSAMYFCASRPQGSGYTFGSGTRLTVV.

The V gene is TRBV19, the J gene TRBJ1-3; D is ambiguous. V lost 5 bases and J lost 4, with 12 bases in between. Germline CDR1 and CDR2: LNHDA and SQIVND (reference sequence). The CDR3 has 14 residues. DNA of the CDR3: TGTGCCAGTAGTCTCCCGGGGTACGGAAACACCATATATTTT. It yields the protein CASSLPGYGNTIYF.

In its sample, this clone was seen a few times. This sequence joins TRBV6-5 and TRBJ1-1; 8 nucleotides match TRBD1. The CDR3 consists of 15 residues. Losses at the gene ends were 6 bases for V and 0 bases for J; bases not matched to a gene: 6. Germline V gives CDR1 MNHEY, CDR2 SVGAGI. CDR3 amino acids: CASSPRTGLNTEAFF. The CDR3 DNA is TGTGCCAGCAGCCCCAGGACAGGGCTGAACACTGAAGCTTTCTTT.

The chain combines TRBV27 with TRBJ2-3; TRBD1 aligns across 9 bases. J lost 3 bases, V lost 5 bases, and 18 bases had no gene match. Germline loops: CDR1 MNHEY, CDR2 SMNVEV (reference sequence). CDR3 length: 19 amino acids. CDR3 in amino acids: CASSARTGGGNSRTDTQYF. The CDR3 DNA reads TGTGCCAGCAGTGCAAGAACAGGGGGCGGGAATTCTCGGACAGATACGCAGTATTTT.

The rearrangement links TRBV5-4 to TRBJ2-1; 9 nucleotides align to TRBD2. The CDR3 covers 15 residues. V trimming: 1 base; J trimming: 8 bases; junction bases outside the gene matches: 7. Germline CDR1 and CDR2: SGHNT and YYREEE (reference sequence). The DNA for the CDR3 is TGTGCCAGCAGCTTGTGGACTAGCGTCGCACATGAGCAGTTCTTC. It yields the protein CASSLWTSVAHEQFF.

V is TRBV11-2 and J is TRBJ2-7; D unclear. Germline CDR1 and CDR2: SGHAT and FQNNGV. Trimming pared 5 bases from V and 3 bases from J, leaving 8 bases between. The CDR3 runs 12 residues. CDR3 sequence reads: CASSLGYYEQYV. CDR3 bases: TGTGCCAGCAGCCTTGGGTACTACGAGCAGTACGTC.

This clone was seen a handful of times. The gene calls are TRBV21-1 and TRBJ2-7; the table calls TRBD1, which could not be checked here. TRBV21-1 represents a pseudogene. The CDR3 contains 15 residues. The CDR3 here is CASGEGTGFPVEQYV. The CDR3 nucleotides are TGTGCCAGCGGCGAGGGGACAGGGTTTCCCGTCGAGCAGTACGTC.

The CDR3 loop is CASSLEAGVSYEQYF. CDR3 nucleotides: TGCGCCAGCAGCTTGGAGGCGGGGGTTTCCTACGAGCAGTACTTC. This chain uses TRBV5-1 with TRBJ2-7; 7 nucleotides agree with TRBD2. Germline CDR1 reads SGHRS; CDR2 reads YFSETQ. This CDR3 has 15 residues. J lost 1 base, V lost 0 bases, and 4 bases had no gene match. Complete variable domain (other parts from reference TRBV5-1 and TRBJ2-7): KAGVTQTPRYLIKTRGQQVTLSCSPISGHRSVSWYQQTPGQGLQFLFEYFSETQRNKGNFPGRFSGRQFSNSRSEMNVSTLELGDSALYLCASSLEAGVSYEQYFGPGTRLTVT.

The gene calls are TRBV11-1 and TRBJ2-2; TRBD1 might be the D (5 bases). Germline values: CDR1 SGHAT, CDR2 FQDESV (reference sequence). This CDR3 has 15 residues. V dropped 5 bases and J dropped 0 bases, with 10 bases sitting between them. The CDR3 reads CASSPRQTNTGELFF. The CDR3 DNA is TGTGCCAGCAGCCCAAGACAGACGAACACCGGGGAGCTGTTTTTT.

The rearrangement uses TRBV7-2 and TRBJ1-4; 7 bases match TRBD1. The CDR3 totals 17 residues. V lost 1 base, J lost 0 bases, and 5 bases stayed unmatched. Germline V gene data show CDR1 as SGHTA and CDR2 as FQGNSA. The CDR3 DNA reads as TGTGCCAGCAGCTTAGATGGACAGGCGACAACTAATGAAAAACTGTTTTTT. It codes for CASSLDGQATTNEKLFF.

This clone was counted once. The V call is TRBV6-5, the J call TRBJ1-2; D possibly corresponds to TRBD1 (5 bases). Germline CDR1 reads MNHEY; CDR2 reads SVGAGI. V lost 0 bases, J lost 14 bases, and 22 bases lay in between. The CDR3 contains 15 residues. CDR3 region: CASSYSINPAGGGTF. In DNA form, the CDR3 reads TGTGCCAGCAGTTACTCGATAAACCCGGCGGGGGGTGGAACCTTC.

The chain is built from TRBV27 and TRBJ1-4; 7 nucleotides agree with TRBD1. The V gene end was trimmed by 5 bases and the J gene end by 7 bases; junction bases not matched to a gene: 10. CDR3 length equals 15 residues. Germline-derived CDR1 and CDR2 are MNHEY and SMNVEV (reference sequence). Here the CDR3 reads CASSPTGAESEKLFF. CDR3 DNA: TGTGCCAGCAGTCCCACAGGGGCCGAGAGTGAAAAACTGTTTTTT.

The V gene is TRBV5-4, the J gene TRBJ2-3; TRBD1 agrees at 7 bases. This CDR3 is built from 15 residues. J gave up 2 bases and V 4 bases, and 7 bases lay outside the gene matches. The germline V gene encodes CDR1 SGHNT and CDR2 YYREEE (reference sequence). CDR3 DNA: TGTGCCAGCAGCCGTTGGACAGGAGACACAGATACGCAGTATTTT. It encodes CASSRWTGDTDTQYF.

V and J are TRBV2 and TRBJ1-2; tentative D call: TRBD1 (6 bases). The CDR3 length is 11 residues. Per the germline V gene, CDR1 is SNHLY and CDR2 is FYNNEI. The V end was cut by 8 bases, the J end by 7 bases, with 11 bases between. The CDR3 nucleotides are TGTGCCAGCGGTTACAGGGCTGGCTACACCTTC. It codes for CASGYRAGYTF.